These T cell receptor beta chains were read from a single sample in a study of shared clonotypes between healthy human individuals. Profiling relied on immunoSEQ multiplex PCR, and the TCRdb table lists in-frame clones only, not all of them. The data contain some 800,000 clones, 80% to 95% of them singletons. The sample taken for sequencing was naive CD8+ T cells sorted from blood. The receptors were sampled from a man younger than 45 in good health. The CDR3 runs from the conserved cysteine through the conserved F or W. A D gene is named only where the DNA matches it firmly. Clone size appears in some rows only: once, few, many, or a class for an expanded clone.

clone_size,d_call,j_call,v_call,cdr3_nt,cdr3_aa
.,.,TRBJ2-3,TRBV2,TGTGCCAGCAGTGAACGGCTCGGCACAGATACGCAGTATTTT,CASSERLGTDTQYF
.,TRBD2,TRBJ2-1,TRBV7-9,TGTGCCAGCAGTCAAACTAGCGGGATAGGTTACAATGAGCAGTTCTTC,CASSQTSGIGYNEQFF
.,TRBD1,TRBJ2-1,TRBV15,TGTGCCACCAGCAGACCCGGGACAGGTTACTCCTACAATGAGCAGTTCTTC,CATSRPGTGYSYNEQFF
.,TRBD1,TRBJ2-2,TRBV5-1,TGCGCCAGCAGCTTGAGGGACAGGGGTTCCAAATCGAACACCGGGGAGCTGTTTTTT,CASSLRDRGSKSNTGELFF
.,TRBD1,TRBJ1-1,TRBV10-3,TGTGCCATCAGTGACGGTATGACAGGGCTACAGAACACTGAAGCTTTCTTT,CAISDGMTGLQNTEAFF
.,.,TRBJ1-5,TRBV28,TGTGCCAGCAGTTTTGGGATTCAGCCCCAGCATTTT,CASSFGIQPQHF
.,TRBD2,TRBJ2-7,TRBV11-2,TGTGCCAGCAGCCCTACTTCGAGGGAGGGTACCTACGAGCAGTACTTC,CASSPTSREGTYEQYF
.,TRBD1,TRBJ1-2,TRBV14,TGTGCCAGCAGCCAGGGGACAGGGGATGGCTACACCTTC,CASSQGTGDGYTF
.,TRBD2,TRBJ2-3,TRBV5-6,TGTGCCAGCAGCTTGACTAGCGGGGCCACAGATACGCAGTATTTT,CASSLTSGATDTQYF
.,TRBD1,TRBJ2-7,TRBV11-2,TGTGCCAGCAGCTTAGATTCGGCACAGGGGGGCTACGAGCAGTACTTC,CASSLDSAQGGYEQYF
once,.,TRBJ2-7,TRBV6-1,TGTGCCAGCAGTGAAAGGCTCCCTGGGTACGAGCAGTACTTC,CASSERLPGYEQYF
.,.,TRBJ1-2,TRBV4-1,TGCGCCAGCAGCCAAGAGGGCCCTGACTATGGCTACACCTTC,CASSQEGPDYGYTF
.,.,TRBJ2-6,TRBV19,TGTGCCAGTAGTATTTCGCCATCAGGGTCTGGGGCCAACGTCCTGACTTTC,CASSISPSGSGANVLTF
once,.,TRBJ2-6,TRBV27,TGTGCCAGCAGTGTTTCTCCTTGGCTACAAAGTCGGGCCAACGTCCTGACTTTC,CASSVSPWLQSRANVLTF
.,.,TRBJ2-5,TRBV5-1,TGCGCCAGCAGCTTCACAGAGACCCAGTACTTC,CASSFTETQYF
.,TRBD2,TRBJ2-1,TRBV29-1,TGCAGCGTTGACGGTCGGAATAGCGGGAATGGTCCCTCCTACAATGAGCAGTTCTTC,CSVDGRNSGNGPSYNEQFF
.,TRBD2,TRBJ2-2,TRBV12-5,TGTGCTAGTGGTTTCGGGGAAGCGGGGTACACCGGGGAGCTGTTTTTT,CASGFGEAGYTGELFF
.,.,TRBJ2-1,TRBV9,TGTGCCAGCAGCGGGGGGAATGAGCAGTTCTTC,CASSGGNEQFF
.,TRBD1,TRBJ1-4,TRBV19,TGTGCCAGTAGTCTCCCGGGACAGGCAAATGAAAAACTGTTTTTT,CASSLPGQANEKLFF
.,TRBD1,TRBJ2-1,TRBV9,TGTGCCAGCAGCGGCCGGGACAGCTCCTACAATGAGCAGTTCTTC,CASSGRDSSYNEQFF
.,.,TRBJ2-3,TRBV27,TGTGCCAGCAGTCATCTCGGCCTGGGGGATACGCAGTATTTT,CASSHLGLGDTQYF
.,.,TRBJ2-3,TRBV11-2,TGTGCCAGCAGGGGAGGTAGCGGCACAGATACGCAGTATTTT,CASRGGSGTDTQYF
.,.,TRBJ1-2,TRBV28,TGTGCCAGCAGTGCACAAGTGGGGCGGATCACCTTC,CASSAQVGRITF